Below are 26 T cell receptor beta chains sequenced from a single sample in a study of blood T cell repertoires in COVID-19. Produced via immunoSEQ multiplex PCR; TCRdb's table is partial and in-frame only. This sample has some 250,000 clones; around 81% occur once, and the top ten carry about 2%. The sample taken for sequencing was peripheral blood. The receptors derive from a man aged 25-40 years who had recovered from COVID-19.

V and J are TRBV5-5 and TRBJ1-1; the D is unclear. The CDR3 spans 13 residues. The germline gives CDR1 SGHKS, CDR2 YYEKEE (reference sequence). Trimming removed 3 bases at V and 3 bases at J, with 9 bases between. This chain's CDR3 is CASSSAGDTEAFF. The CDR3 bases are TGTGCCAGCAGCTCGGCCGGGGACACTGAAGCTTTCTTT.

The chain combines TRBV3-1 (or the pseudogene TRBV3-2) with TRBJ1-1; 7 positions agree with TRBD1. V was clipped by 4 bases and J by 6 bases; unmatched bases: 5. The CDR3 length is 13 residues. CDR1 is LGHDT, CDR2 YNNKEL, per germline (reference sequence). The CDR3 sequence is CASSPNRGPEAFF. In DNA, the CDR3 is TGTGCCAGCAGCCCCAACAGGGGACCTGAAGCTTTCTTT.

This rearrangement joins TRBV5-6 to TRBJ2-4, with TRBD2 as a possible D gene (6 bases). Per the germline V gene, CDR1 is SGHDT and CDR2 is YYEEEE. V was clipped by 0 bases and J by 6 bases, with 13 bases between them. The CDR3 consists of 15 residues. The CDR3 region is CASSLGDWEGNIQYF. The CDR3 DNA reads TGTGCCAGCAGCTTGGGGGACTGGGAAGGAAACATTCAGTACTTC.

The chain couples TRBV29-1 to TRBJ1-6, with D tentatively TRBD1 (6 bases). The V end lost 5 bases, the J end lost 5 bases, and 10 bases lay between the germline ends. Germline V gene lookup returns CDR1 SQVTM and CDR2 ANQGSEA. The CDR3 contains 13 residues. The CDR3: CSVQRDNNSPLHF. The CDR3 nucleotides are TGCAGCGTTCAACGGGACAATAATTCACCCCTCCACTTT.

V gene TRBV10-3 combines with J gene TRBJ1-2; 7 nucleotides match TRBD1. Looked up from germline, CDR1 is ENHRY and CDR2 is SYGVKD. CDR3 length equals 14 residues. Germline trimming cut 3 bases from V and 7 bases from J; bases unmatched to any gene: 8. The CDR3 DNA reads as TGTGCCATCAGTGATGGACAGGTGGGGCCTGGCTACACCTTC. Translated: CAISDGQVGPGYTF.

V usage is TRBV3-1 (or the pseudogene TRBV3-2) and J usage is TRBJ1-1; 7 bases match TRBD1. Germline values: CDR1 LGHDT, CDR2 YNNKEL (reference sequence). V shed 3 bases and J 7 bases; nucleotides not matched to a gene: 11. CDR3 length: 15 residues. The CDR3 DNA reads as TGTGCCAGCAGCCAGGCAGGGGGGTTGGGTGGTGAAGCTTTCTTT. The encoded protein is CASSQAGGLGGEAFF.

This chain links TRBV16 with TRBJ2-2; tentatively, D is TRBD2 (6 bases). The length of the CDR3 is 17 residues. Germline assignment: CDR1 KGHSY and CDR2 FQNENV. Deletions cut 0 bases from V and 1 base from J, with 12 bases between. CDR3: CASSQSTGVGNTGELFF. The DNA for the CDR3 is TGTGCCAGCAGCCAATCGACGGGGGTAGGGAACACCGGGGAGCTGTTTTTT.

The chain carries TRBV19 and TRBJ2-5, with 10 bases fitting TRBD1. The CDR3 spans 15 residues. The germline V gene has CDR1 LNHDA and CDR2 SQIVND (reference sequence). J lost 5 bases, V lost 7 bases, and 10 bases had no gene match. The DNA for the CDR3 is TGTGCCAGTAATGCAGGACAGGGGGATGTCGAGACCCAGTACTTC. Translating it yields CASNAGQGDVETQYF.

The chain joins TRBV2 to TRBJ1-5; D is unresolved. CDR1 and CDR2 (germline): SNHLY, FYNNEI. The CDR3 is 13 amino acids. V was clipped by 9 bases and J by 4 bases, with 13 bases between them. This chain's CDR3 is CASRRTENQPQHF. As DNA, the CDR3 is TGTGCCAGTCGCCGTACAGAGAATCAGCCCCAGCATTTT. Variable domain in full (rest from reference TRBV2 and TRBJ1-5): EPEVTQTPSHQVTQMGQEVILRCVPISNHLYFYWYRQILGQKVEFLVSFYNNEISEKSEIFDDQFSVERPDGSNFTLKIRSTKLEDSAMYFCASRRTENQPQHFGDGTRLSIL.

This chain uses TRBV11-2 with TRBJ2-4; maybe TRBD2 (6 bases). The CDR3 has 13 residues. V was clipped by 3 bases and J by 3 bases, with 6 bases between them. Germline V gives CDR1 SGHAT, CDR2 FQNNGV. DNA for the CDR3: TGTGCCAGCAGCTTGGGGGGCAAAAACATTCAGTACTTC. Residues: CASSLGGKNIQYF.

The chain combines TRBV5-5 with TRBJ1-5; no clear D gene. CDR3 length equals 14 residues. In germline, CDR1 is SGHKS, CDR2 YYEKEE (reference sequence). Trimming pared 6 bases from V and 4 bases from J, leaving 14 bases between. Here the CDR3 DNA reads TGTGCCAGCACAGGCCCCGTTGGGAATCAGCCCCAGCATTTT. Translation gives CASTGPVGNQPQHF.

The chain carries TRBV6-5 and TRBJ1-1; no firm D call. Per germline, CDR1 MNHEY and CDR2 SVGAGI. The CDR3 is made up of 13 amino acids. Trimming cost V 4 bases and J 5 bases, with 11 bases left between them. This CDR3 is CASSWGGGTEAFF. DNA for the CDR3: TGTGCCAGCAGTTGGGGAGGAGGGACTGAAGCTTTCTTT.

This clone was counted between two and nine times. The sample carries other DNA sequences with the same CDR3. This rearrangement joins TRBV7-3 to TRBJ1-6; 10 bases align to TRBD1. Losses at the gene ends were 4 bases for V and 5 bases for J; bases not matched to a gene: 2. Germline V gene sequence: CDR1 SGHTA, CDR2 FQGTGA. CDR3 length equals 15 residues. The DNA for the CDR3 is TGTGCCAGCAGCTCCGGGACAGGGGATAATTCACCCCTCCACTTT. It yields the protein CASSSGTGDNSPLHF.

CDR3 protein: CASSSGWGTGGAVNTEAFF. In DNA form, the CDR3 reads TGTGCCAGCAGCTCTGGTTGGGGGACAGGGGGCGCGGTGAACACTGAAGCTTTCTTT. V usage is TRBV7-9 and J usage is TRBJ1-1, with 12 positions matching TRBD1. The CDR3 has 19 residues. After removal of 4 bases from V and 0 bases from J, the junction contained 12 bases not matched to a gene. Germline V gene sequence: CDR1 SEHNR, CDR2 FQNEAQ (reference sequence).

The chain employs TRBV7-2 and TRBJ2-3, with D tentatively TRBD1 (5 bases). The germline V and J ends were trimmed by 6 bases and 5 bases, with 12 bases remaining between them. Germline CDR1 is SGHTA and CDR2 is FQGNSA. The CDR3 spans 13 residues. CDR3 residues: CASRPLGVDTQYF. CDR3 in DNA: TGTGCCAGCAGGCCCCTAGGGGTAGATACGCAGTATTTT.

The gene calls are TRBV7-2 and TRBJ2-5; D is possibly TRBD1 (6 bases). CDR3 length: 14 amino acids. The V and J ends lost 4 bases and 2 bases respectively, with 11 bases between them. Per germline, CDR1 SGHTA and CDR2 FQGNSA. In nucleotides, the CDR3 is TGTGCCAGCAGCTCCCTCGGACAGCAAGAGACCCAGTACTTC. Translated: CASSSLGQQETQYF.

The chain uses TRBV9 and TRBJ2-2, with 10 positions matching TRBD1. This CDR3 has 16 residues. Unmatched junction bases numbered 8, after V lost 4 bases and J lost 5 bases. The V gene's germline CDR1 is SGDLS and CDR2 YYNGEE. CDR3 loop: CASSRTGTGVTGELFF. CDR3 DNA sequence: TGTGCCAGCAGCCGCACCGGGACAGGGGTAACCGGGGAGCTGTTTTTT.

CDR3: CASTRARYGYTF. CDR3 coding DNA: TGTGCCAGCACCCGAGCCAGGTATGGCTACACCTTC. The V gene is TRBV28, the J gene TRBJ1-2; D not certain. The germline CDR1 and CDR2 sequences are MDHEN and SYDVKM. There are 12 residues in the CDR3. V dropped 7 bases and J dropped 5 bases, with 11 bases sitting between them.

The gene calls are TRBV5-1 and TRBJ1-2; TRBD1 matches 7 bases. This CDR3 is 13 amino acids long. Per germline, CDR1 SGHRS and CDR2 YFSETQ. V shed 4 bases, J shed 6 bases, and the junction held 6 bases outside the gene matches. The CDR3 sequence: CASSLGQSNGYTF. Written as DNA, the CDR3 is TGCGCCAGCAGCCTGGGACAGTCTAATGGCTACACCTTC.

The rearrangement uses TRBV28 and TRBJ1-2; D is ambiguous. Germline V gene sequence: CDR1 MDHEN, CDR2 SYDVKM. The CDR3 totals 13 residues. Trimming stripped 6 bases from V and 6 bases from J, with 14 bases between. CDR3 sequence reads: CASRSPGWDGYTF. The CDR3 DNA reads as TGTGCCAGCAGGTCCCCAGGATGGGATGGCTACACCTTC.

The CDR3 spells CASRARGASDTQYF. The CDR3 nucleotides read TGTGCCAGCAGGGCCCGGGGGGCTTCAGATACGCAGTATTTT. V gene TRBV7-8 combines with J gene TRBJ2-3; weak D call: TRBD2 (7 bases). The ends were cut back, 6 bases at V and 4 bases at J, with 14 bases in the middle. The CDR3 sequence is 14 residues long. Germline lookup yields CDR1 SGHVS and CDR2 FQNEAQ. Complete variable domain (other parts from reference TRBV7-8 and TRBJ2-3): GAGVSQSPRYKVAKRGQDVALRCDPISGHVSLFWYQQALGQGPEFLTYFQNEAQLDKSGLPSDRFFAERPEGSVSTLKIQRTQQEDSAVYLCASRARGASDTQYFGPGTRLTVL.

The CDR3 DNA sequence: TGCGCCAGCAGCTTGGCAGCGGGGGGGCTGGGAGAGACCCAGTACTTC. Residues: CASSLAAGGLGETQYF. The rearrangement joins TRBV5-1 to TRBJ2-5; 10 nucleotides match TRBD2. Germline V gives CDR1 SGHRS, CDR2 YFSETQ. The CDR3 is 16 amino acids. Trimming at V came to 0 bases and at J to 4 bases, leaving 6 bases not matched to a gene.

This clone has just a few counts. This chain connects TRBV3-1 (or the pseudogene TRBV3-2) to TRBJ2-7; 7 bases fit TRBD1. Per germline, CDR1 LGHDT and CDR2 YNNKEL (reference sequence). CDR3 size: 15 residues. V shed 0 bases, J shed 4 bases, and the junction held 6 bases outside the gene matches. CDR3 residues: CASSQEGGRGYEQYF. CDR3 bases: TGTGCCAGCAGCCAAGAAGGAGGCAGGGGGTACGAGCAGTACTTC.

The CDR3 region is CASSLDPGGNEQFF. For the CDR3, the DNA is TGTGCCAGCAGCTTAGATCCGGGGGGCAATGAGCAGTTCTTC. The V gene is TRBV7-3, the J gene TRBJ2-1; 7 bases line up with TRBD2. The junction had 4 bases not matched to a gene; V was cut back by 2 bases and J by 6 bases. Germline V lookup: CDR1 SGHTA, CDR2 FQGTGA. CDR3 length: 14 residues.

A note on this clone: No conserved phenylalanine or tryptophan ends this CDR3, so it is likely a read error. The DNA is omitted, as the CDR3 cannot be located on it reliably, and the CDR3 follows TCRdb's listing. The CDR3 sequence is CASSQARAGA. This rearrangement joins TRBV4-2 to TRBJ1-5; the listed D gene, TRBD1, was not tested against the DNA. The CDR3 is 10 amino acids in total, end residues counted. Germline-derived CDR1 and CDR2 are LGHNA and YNFKEQ.

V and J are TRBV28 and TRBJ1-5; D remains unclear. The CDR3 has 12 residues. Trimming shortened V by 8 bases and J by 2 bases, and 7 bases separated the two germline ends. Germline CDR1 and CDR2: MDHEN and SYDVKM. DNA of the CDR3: TGTGCCAGCCTCACGGGCAATCAGCCCCAGCATTTT. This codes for CASLTGNQPQHF. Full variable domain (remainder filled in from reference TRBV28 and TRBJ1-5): DVKVTQSSRYLVKRTGEKVFLECVQDMDHENMFWYRQDPGLGLRLIYFSYDVKMKEKGDIPEGYSVSREKKERFSLILESASTNQTSMYLCASLTGNQPQHFGDGTRLSIL.